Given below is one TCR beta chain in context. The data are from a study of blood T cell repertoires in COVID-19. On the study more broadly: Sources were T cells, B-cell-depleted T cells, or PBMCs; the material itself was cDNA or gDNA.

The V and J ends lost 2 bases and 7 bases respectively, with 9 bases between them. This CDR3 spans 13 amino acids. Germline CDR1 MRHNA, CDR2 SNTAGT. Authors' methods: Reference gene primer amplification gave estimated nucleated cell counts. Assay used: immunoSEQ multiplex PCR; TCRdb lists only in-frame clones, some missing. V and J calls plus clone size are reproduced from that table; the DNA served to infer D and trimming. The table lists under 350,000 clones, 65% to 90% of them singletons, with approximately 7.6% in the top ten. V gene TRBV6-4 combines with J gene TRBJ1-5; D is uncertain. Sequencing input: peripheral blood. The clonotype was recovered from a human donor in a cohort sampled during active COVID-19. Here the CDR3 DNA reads TGTGCCAGCAGTGACAACGAGGGACAGCCCCAGCATTTT. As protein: CASSDNEGQPQHF.